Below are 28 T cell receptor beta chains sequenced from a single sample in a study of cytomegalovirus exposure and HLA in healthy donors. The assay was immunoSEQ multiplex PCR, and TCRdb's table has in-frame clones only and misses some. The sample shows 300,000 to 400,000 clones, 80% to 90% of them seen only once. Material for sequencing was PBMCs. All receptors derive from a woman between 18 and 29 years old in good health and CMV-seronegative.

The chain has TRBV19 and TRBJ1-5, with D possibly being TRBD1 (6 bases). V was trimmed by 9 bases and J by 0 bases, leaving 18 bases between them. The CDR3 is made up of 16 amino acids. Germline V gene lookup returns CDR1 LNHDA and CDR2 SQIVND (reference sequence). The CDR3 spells CASGPSGVHSNQPQHF. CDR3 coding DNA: TGTGCCAGCGGGCCCTCAGGGGTTCATAGCAATCAGCCCCAGCATTTT.

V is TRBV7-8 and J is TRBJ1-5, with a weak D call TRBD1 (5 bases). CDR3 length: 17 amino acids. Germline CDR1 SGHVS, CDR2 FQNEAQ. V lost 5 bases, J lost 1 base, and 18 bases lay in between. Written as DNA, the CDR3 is TGTGCCAGCAGCCCTCGCGGGGCAGGGTTGAGCAATCAGCCCCAGCATTTT. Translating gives CASSPRGAGLSNQPQHF.

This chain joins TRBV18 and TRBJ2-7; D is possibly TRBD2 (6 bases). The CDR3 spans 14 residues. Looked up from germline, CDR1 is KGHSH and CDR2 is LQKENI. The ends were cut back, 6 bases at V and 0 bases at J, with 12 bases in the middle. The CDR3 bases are TGTGCCAGCTCCCTGGGACTTCACTCCTACGAGCAGTACTTC. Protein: CASSLGLHSYEQYF.

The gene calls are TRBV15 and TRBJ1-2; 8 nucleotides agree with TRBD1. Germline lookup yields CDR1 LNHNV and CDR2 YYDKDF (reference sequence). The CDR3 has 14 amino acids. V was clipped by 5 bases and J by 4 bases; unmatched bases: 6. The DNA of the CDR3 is TGTGCCACCAGCCCGGGACAGGAGATCTATGGCTACACCTTC. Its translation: CATSPGQEIYGYTF. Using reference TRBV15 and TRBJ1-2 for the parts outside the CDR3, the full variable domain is DAMVIQNPRYQVTQFGKPVTLSCSQTLNHNVMYWYQQKSSQAPKLLFHYYDKDFNNEADTPDNFQSRRPNTSFCFLDIRSPGLGDTAMYLCATSPGQEIYGYTFGSGTRLTVV.

The CDR3 DNA reads TGTGCCAGCAGTTTAGGGACAGGGGGCGAAGCTTTCTTT. Residues: CASSLGTGGEAFF. The V gene is TRBV27, the J gene TRBJ1-1; TRBD1 matches at 12 bases. In germline, CDR1 is MNHEY, CDR2 SMNVEV (reference sequence). After removal of 2 bases from V and 8 bases from J, the junction contained 0 bases not matched to a gene. The CDR3 is 13 residues long.

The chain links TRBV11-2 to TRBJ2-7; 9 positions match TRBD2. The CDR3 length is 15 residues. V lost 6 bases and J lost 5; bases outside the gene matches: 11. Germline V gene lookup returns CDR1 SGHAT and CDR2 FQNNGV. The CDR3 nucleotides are TGTGCCAGCAGGGGTTGGCGGGAGGGATTAGACGAGCAGTACTTC. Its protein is CASRGWREGLDEQYF.

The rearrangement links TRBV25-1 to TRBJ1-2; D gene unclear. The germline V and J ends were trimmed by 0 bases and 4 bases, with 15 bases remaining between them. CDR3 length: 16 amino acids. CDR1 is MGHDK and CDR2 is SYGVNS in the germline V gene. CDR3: CASSEYKSKAGYGYTF. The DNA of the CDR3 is TGTGCCAGCAGTGAATATAAGAGCAAGGCGGGCTATGGCTACACCTTC.

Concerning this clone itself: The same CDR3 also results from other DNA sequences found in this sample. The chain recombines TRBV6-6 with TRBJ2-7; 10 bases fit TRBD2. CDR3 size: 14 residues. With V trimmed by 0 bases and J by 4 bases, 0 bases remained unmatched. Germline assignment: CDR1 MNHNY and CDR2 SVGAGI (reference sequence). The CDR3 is CASSYSTSGYEQYF. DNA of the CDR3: TGTGCCAGCAGTTACTCGACTAGCGGGTACGAGCAGTACTTC.

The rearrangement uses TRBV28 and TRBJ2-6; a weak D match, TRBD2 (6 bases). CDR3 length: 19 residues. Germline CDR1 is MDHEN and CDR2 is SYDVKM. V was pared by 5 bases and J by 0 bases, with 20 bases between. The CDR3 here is CASSPSRGTVLSGANVLTF. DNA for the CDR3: TGTGCCAGCAGTCCCTCTCGGGGGACGGTCCTCTCTGGGGCCAACGTCCTGACTTTC.

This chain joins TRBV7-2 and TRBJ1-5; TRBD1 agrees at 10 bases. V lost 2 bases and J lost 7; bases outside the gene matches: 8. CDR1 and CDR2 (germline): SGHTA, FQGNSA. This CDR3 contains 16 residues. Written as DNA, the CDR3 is TGTGCCAGCAGCTTATTACGGACAGGGGGGTTGCAGCCCCAGCATTTT. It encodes CASSLLRTGGLQPQHF.

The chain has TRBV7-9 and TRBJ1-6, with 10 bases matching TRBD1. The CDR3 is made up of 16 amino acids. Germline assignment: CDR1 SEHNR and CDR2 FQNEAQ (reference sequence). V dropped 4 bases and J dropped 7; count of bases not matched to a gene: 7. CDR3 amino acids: CASSSTRQGANSPLHF. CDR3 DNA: TGTGCCAGCAGCTCAACCCGACAGGGGGCCAATTCACCCCTCCACTTT.

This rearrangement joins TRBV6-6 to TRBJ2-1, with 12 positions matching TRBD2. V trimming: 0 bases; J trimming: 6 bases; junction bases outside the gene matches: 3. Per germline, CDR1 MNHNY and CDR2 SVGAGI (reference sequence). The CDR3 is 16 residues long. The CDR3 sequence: CASSYSTSGGFNEQFF. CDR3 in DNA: TGTGCCAGCAGTTACTCAACTAGCGGGGGGTTCAATGAGCAGTTCTTC.

CDR3 in DNA: TGTGCCAGCAGCTTGCTATTTTCTCCCAACACCGGGGAGCTGTTTTTT. The encoded protein is CASSLLFSPNTGELFF. The V gene is TRBV5-4, the J gene TRBJ2-2; D is unresolved. This CDR3 contains 16 residues. Germline loops: CDR1 SGHNT, CDR2 YYREEE (reference sequence). V was cut by 1 base and J by 2 bases, with 12 bases left in between.

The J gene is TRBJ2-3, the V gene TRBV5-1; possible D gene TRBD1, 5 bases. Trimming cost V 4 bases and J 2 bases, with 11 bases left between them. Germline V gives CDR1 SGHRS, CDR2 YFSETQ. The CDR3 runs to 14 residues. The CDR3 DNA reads TGCGCCAGCAGCCAGGGTGACTCCACAGATACGCAGTATTTT. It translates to CASSQGDSTDTQYF.

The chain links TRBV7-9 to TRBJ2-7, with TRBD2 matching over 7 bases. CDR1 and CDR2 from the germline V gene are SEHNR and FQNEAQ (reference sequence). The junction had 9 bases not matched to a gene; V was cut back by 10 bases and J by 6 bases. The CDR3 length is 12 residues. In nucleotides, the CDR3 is TGTGCCAACGACGGGAGGATGGGCGAGCAGTACTTC. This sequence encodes CANDGRMGEQYF.

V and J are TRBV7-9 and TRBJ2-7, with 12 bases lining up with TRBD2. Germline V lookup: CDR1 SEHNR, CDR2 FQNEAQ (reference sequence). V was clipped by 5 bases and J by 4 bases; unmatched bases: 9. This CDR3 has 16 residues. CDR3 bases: TGTGCCAGCAGCGCTTCTAGCGGGAGGGCCAAGTACGAGCAGTACTTC. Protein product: CASSASSGRAKYEQYF.

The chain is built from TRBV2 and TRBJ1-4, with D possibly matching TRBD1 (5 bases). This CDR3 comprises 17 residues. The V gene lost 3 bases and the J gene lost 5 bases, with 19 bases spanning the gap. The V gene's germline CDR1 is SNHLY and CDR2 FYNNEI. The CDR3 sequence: CASSDHPDAGQNEKLFF. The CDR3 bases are TGTGCCAGCAGTGACCACCCGGACGCAGGACAAAATGAAAAACTGTTTTTT.

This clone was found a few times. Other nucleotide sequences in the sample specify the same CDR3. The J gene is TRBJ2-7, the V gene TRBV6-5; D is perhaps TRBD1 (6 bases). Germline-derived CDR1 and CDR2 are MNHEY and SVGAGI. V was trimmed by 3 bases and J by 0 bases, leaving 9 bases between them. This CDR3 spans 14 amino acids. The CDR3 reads CASSYGRGSYEQYF. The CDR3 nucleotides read TGTGCCAGCAGTTATGGCAGGGGCTCCTACGAGCAGTACTTC.

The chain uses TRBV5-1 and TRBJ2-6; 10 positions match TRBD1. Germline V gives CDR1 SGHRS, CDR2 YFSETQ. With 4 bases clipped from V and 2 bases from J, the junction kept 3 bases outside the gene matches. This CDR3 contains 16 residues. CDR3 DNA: TGCGCCAGCAGCACCGGACAGGGGGCTGGGGCCAACGTCCTGACTTTC. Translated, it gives CASSTGQGAGANVLTF. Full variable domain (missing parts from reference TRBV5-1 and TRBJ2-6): KAGVTQTPRYLIKTRGQQVTLSCSPISGHRSVSWYQQTPGQGLQFLFEYFSETQRNKGNFPGRFSGRQFSNSRSEMNVSTLELGDSALYLCASSTGQGAGANVLTFGAGSRLTVL.

DNA for the CDR3: TGCGCCAGCAGCTCCGGGACAGGATTTTACAATGAGCAGTTCTTC. Translated: CASSSGTGFYNEQFF. The chain employs TRBV5-1 and TRBJ2-1; 8 nucleotides match TRBD1. Unmatched junction bases numbered 6, after V lost 3 bases and J lost 4 bases. Germline V lookup: CDR1 SGHRS, CDR2 YFSETQ. CDR3 length: 15 residues.

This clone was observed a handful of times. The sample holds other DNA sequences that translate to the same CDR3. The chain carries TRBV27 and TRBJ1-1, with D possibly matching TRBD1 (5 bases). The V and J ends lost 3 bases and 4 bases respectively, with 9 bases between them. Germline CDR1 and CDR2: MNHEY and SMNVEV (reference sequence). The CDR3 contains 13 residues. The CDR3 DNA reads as TGTGCCAGCAGTTTGGGGGGGACCACTGAAGCTTTCTTT. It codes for CASSLGGTTEAFF.

CDR3 loop: CASSLGQYQETQYF. The CDR3 region has the DNA TGTGCCAGCAGCTTGGGACAGTACCAAGAGACCCAGTACTTC. The V gene is TRBV7-8, the J gene TRBJ2-5; 7 nucleotides line up with TRBD1. The germline V gene encodes CDR1 SGHVS and CDR2 FQNEAQ. V lost 3 bases, J lost 0 bases, and 1 base stayed unmatched. The CDR3 is 14 amino acids.

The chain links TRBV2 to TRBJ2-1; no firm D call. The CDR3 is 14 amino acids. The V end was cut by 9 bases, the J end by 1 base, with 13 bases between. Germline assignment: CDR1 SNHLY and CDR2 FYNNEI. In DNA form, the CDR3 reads TGTGCCAGTCCGACTCGAGAATCCTACAATGAGCAGTTCTTC. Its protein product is CASPTRESYNEQFF.

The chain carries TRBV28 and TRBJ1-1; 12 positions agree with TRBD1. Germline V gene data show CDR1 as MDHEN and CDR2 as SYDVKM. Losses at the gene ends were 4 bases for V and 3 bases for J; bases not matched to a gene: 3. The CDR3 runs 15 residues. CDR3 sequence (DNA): TGTGCCAGCAGTTCCGGGGACAGGGGGCACACTGAAGCTTTCTTT. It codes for CASSSGDRGHTEAFF.

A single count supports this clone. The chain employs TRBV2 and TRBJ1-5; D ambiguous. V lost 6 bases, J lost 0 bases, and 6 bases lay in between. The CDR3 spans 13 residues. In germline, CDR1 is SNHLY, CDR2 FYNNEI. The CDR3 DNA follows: TGTGCCAGCAGGAGGGATAGCAATCAGCCCCAGCATTTT. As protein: CASRRDSNQPQHF.

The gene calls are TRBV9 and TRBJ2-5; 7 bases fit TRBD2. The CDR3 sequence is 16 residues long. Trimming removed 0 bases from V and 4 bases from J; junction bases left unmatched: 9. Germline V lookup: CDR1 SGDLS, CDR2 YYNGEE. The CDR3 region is CASSVGVWEGGETQYF. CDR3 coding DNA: TGTGCCAGCAGCGTAGGGGTATGGGAGGGCGGAGAGACCCAGTACTTC.

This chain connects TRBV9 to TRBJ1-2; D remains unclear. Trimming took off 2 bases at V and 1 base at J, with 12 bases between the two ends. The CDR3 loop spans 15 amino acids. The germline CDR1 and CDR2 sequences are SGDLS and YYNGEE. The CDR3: CASSVSNSFNYGYTF. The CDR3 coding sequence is TGTGCCAGCAGCGTTAGTAACAGCTTTAACTATGGCTACACCTTC.

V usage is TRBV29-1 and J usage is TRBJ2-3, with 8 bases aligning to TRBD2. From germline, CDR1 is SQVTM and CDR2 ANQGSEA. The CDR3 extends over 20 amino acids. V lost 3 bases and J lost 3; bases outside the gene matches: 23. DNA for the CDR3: TGCAGCGTTGACGGGCTCCCCCGGGGGGGGAGTGCTTTGGGGACAGATACGCAGTATTTT. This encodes CSVDGLPRGGSALGTDTQYF.